This T cell receptor beta chain was recovered during a study of HIV-infected patients and healthy controls. Points from the study as a whole: Eight alpha and eight beta V genes differed significantly in mean usage between HIV-infected patients and controls.

Germline CDR1 and CDR2: MRHNA and SNTAGT. This CDR3 has 15 residues. V trimming: 3 bases; J trimming: 2 bases; junction bases outside the gene matches: 0. All unsorted peripheral T cells were captured because whole blood was used without fractionation. Sample share makes this clonotype medium-sized (0.01 to 0.1%). Its target is not known. Alpha and beta constant-region primers primed reverse transcription of about 470 ng RNA. Alpha and beta chain libraries were made separately by chain-specific third strand synthesis with multiplexing indices. MiXCR, applied by TCRdb to the 5' RACE reads, yields one record per CDR3 protein. The data show roughly 17,000 distinct CDR3 sequences, approximately 5.8% seen once.

What was sequenced was blood. The genes are TRBV6-4 and TRBJ2-5; 13 nucleotides line up with TRBD2. The sequence derives from an adult in good health. CDR3 residues: CASSETSGGQETQYF. CDR3 coding DNA: TGTGCCAGCAGTGAGACTAGCGGGGGGCAAGAGACCCAGTACTTC.